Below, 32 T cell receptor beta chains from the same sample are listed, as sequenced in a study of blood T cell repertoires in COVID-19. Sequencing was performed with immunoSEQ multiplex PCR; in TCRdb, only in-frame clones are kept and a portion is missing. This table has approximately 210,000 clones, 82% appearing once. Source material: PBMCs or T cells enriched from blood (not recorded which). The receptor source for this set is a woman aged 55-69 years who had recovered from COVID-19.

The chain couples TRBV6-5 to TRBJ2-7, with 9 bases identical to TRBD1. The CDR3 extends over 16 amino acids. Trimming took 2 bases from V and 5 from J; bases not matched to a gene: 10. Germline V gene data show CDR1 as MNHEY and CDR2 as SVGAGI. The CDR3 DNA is TGTGCCAGCAGTTACCCTTTGGGACAGGGTATCCACGAGCAGTACTTC. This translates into CASSYPLGQGIHEQYF.

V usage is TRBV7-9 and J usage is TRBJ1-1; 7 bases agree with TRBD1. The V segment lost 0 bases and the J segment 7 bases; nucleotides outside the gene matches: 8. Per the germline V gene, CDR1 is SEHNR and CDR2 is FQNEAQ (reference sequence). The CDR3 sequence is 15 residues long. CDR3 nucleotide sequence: TGTGCCAGCAGCTTAGCTGCAGGGGGAGGTTATGAAGCTTTCTTT. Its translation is CASSLAAGGGYEAFF.

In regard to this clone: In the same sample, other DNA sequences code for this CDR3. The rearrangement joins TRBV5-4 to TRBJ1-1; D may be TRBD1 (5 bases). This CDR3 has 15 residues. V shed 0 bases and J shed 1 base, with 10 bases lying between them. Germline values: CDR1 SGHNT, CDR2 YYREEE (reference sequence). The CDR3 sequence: CASSLAGGGNTEAFF. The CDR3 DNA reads TGTGCCAGCAGCTTGGCTGGGGGGGGGAACACTGAAGCTTTCTTT.

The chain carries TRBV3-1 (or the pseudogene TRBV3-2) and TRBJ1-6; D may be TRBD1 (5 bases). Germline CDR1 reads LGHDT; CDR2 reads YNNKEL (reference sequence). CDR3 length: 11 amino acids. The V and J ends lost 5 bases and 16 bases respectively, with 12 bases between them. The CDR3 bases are TGTGCCAGCAGCTTGGGGGGAGTACTCCACTTT. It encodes CASSLGGVLHF.

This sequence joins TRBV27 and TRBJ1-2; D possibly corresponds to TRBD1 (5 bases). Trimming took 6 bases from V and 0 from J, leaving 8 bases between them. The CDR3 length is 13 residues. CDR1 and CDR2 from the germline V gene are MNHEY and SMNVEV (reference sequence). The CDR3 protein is CASRAQANYGYTF. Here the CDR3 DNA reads TGTGCCAGCAGAGCACAGGCTAACTATGGCTACACCTTC.

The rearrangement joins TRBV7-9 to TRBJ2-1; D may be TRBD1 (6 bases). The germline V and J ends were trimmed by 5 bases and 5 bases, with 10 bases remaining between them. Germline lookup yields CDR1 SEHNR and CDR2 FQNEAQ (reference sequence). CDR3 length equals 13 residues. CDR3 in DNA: TGTGCCAGCAGCCTCGCAGGGGACAATGAGCAGTTCTTC. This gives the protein CASSLAGDNEQFF.

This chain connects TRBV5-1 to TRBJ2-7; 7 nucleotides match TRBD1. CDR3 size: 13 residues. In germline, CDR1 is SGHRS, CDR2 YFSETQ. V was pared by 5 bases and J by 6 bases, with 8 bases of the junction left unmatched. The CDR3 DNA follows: TGCGCCAGCAGTACGACAGGGTTCGGCGAGCAGTACTTC. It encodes CASSTTGFGEQYF.

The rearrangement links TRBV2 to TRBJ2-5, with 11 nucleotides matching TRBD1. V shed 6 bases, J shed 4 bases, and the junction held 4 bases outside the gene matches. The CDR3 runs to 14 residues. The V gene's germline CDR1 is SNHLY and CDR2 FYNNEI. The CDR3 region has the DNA TGTGCCAGCAGCGGACAGGGGGCTCGAGAGACCCAGTACTTC. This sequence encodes CASSGQGARETQYF.

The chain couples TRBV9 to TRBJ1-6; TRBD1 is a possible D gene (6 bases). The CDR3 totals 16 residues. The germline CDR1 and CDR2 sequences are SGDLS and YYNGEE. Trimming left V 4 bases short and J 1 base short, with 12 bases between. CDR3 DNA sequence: TGTGCCAGCAGCCCAACAGGGATGTCCTATAATTCACCCCTCCACTTT. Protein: CASSPTGMSYNSPLHF.

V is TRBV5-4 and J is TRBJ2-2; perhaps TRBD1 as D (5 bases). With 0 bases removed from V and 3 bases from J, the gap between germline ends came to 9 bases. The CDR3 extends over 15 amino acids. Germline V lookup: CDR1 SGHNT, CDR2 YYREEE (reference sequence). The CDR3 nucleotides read TGTGCCAGCAGCTTGGACAGGTTTGACACCGGGGAGCTGTTTTTT. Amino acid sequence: CASSLDRFDTGELFF.

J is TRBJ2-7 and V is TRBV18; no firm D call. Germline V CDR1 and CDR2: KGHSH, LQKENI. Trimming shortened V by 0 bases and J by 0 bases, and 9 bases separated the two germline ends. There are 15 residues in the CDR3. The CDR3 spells CASSPPLPSSYEQYF. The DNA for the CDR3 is TGTGCCAGCTCACCACCGTTGCCCAGCTCCTACGAGCAGTACTTC.

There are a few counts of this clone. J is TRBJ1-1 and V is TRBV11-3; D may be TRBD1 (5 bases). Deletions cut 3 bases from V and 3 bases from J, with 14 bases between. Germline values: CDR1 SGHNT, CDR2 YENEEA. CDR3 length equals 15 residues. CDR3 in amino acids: CASSLDQGGDTEAFF. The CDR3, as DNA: TGTGCCAGCAGCTTGGATCAGGGTGGGGACACTGAAGCTTTCTTT.

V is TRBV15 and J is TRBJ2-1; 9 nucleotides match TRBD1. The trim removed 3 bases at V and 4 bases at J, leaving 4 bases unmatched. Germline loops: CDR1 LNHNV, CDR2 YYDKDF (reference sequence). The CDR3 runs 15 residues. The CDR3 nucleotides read TGTGCCACCAGCAGGGACAGGGGTTCTTACAATGAGCAGTTCTTC. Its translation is CATSRDRGSYNEQFF.

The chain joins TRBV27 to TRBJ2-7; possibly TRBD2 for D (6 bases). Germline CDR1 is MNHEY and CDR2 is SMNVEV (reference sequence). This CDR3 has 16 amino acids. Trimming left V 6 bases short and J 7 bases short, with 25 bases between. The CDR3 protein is CASRVLGVTGEKEQYF. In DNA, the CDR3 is TGTGCCAGCAGGGTCTTAGGGGTTACGGGAGAAAAGGAGCAGTACTTC.

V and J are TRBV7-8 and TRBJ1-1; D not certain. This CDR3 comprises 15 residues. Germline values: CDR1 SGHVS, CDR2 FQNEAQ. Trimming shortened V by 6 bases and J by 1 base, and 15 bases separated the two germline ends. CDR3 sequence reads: CASRQRRATNTEAFF. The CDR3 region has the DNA TGTGCCAGCAGGCAAAGGAGGGCGACGAACACTGAAGCTTTCTTT.

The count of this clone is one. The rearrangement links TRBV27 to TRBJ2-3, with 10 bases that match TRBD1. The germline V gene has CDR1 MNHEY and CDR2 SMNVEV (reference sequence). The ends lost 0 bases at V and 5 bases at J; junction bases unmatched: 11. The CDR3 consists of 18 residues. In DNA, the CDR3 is TGTGCCAGCAGTTTATCACCGATGCGGACAGGGGGGGAAGATACGCAGTATTTT. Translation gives CASSLSPMRTGGEDTQYF.

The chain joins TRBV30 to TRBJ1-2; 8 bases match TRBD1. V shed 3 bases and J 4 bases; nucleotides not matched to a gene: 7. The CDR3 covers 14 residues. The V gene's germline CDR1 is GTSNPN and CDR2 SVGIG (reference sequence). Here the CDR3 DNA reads TGTGCCTGGAGCGAAGGGACAGGCATCTATGGCTACACCTTC. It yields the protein CAWSEGTGIYGYTF.

CDR3 coding DNA: TGTGCCACCAGTGCCGGGAGGACTCCAGCCACAGATACGCAGTATTTT. Protein sequence: CATSAGRTPATDTQYF. The rearrangement uses TRBV24-1 and TRBJ2-3, with 7 bases aligning to TRBD2. CDR3 length: 16 amino acids. Trimming took 5 bases from V and 2 from J; bases not matched to a gene: 9. Per the germline V gene, CDR1 is KGHDR and CDR2 is SFDVKD.

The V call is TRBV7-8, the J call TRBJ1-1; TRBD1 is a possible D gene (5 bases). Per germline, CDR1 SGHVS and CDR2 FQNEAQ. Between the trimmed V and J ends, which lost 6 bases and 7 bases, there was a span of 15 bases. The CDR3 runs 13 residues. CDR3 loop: CASRLRQTDEAFF. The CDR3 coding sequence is TGTGCCAGCAGGTTAAGACAGACCGATGAAGCTTTCTTT.

DNA for the CDR3: TGTGCCAGCAGCCGGGGACAGGGTGATGGCTACACCTTC. This translates into CASSRGQGDGYTF. The chain recombines TRBV12-3 or TRBV12-4 with TRBJ1-2; 9 positions agree with TRBD1. The J segment lost 6 bases and the V segment lost 6 bases, leaving 5 bases of the junction unmatched. The CDR3 is 13 amino acids.

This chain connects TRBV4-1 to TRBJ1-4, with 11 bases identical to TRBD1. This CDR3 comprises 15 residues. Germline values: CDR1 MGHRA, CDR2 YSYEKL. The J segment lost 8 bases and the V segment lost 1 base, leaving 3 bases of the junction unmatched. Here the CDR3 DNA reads TGCGCCAGCAGCCAAGGGACAGGGGGCTTGGAAAAACTGTTTTTT. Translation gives CASSQGTGGLEKLFF.

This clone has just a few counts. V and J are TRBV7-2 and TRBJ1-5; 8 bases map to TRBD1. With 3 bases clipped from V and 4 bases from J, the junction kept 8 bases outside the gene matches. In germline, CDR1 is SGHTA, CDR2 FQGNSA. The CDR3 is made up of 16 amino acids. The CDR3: CASSFLDRGGNQPQHF. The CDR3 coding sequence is TGTGCCAGCAGCTTCCTAGACAGGGGCGGGAATCAGCCCCAGCATTTT.

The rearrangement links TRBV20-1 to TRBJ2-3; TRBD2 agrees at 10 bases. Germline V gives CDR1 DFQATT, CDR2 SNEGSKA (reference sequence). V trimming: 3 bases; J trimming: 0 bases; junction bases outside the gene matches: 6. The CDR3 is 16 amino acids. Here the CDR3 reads CSASLGLAVSTDTQYF. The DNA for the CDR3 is TGCAGTGCTAGTTTAGGACTAGCGGTTAGCACAGATACGCAGTATTTT.

For the CDR3, the DNA is TGTGCCAGCAGTTACCCCGTGGACAGGGGCCCTATAAAGGAGTACTTC. Its protein product is CASSYPVDRGPIKEYF. The chain couples TRBV6-2 or TRBV6-3 to TRBJ2-7, with 9 bases that match TRBD1. The CDR3 has 16 residues. Germline V gives CDR1 MNHEY, CDR2 SVGEGT. V lost 2 bases to trimming and J lost 11 bases; unmatched junction nucleotides: 16.

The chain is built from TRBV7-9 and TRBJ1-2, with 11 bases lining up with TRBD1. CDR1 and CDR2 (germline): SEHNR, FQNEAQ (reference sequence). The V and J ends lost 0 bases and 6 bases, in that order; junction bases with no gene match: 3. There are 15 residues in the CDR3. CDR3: CASSLARDRGDGYTF. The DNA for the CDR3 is TGTGCCAGCAGCTTAGCGCGGGACAGGGGGGATGGCTACACCTTC.

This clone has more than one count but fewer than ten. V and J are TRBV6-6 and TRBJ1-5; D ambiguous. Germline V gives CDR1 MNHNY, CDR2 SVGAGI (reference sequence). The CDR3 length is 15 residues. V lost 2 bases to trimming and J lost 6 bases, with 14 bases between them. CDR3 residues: CASSYRESVGQPQHF. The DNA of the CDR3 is TGTGCCAGCAGTTACCGCGAGAGCGTCGGTCAGCCCCAGCATTTT.

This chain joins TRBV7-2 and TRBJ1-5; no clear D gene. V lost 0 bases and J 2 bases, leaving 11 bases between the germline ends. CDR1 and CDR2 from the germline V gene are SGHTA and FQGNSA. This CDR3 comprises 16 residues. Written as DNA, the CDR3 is TGTGCCAGCAGCTTAGCAGGAGCGTTAGGCAATCAGCCCCAGCATTTT. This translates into CASSLAGALGNQPQHF.

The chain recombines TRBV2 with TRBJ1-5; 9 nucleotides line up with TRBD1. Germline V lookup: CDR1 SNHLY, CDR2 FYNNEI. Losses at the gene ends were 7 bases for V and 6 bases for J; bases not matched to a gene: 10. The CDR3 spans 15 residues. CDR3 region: CASTPTGGGGQPQHF. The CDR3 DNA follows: TGTGCCAGCACCCCCACAGGGGGCGGTGGTCAGCCCCAGCATTTT.

The CDR3 protein is CAWTIGRDEAEAFF. The CDR3 nucleotides are TGTGCCTGGACCATAGGGAGGGATGAGGCTGAAGCTTTCTTT. The chain joins TRBV30 to TRBJ1-1; D unclear. Germline V gives CDR1 GTSNPN, CDR2 SVGIG (reference sequence). Trimming stripped 4 bases from V and 6 bases from J, with 18 bases between. The CDR3 runs to 14 residues.

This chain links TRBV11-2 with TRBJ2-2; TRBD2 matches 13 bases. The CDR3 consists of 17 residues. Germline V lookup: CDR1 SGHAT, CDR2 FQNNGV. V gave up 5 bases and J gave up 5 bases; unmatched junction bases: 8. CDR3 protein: CASSLGGTSGTTGELFF. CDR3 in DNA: TGTGCCAGCAGCCTCGGGGGGACTAGCGGGACGACCGGGGAGCTGTTTTTT.

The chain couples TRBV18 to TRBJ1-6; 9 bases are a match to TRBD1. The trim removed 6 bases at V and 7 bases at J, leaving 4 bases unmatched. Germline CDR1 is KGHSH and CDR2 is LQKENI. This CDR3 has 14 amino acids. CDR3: CASSRTGGNSPLHF. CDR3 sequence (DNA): TGTGCCAGCTCGCGCACAGGGGGCAATTCACCCCTCCACTTT.

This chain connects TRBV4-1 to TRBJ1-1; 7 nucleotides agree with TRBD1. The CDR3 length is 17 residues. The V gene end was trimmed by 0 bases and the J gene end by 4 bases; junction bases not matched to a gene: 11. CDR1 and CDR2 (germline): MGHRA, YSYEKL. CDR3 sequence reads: CASSQDYVRGAVTEAFF. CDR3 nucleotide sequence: TGCGCCAGCAGCCAAGATTACGTCAGGGGGGCTGTCACTGAAGCTTTCTTT.